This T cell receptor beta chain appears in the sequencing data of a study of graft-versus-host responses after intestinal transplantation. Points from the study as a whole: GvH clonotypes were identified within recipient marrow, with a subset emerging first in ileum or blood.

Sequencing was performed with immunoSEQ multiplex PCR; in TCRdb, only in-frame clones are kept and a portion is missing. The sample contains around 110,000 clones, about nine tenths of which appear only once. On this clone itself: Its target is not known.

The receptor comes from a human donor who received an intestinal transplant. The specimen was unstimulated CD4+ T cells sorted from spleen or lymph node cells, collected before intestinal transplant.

Here the CDR3 reads CASSVSGTYQPQHF. CDR3 sequence (DNA): TGTGCCAGCAGTGTGTCAGGGACTTATCAGCCCCAGCATTTT. The V gene is TRBV6-1, the J gene TRBJ1-5, with TRBD1 as a possible D gene (5 bases). The V gene lost 4 bases and the J gene lost 5 bases, with 12 bases spanning the gap. CDR1 and CDR2 from the germline V gene are MNHNS and SASEGT. This CDR3 comprises 14 residues.